Included here is one T cell receptor beta chain sequence, with context. Its target is not known. These data originate in a study of cytomegalovirus exposure and HLA in healthy donors. General observations from the study: A later analysis showed that HLA-associated TCR beta chains had undergone more clonal expansion than equally common others. In vitro work confirmed that a few CMV-associated chains recognize CMV antigens.

PCR was performed using 60 Vbeta and 13 Jbeta primers. Assay used: immunoSEQ multiplex PCR; TCRdb lists only in-frame clones, some missing. The profile shows under 250,000 clones, approximately 79% of them singletons. Material for sequencing was PBMCs. This TCR was recovered from a man aged 50 to 59 in good health and CMV-seronegative.

The DNA of the CDR3 is TGTGCCAGCTCAGTGAGCGCAACTAATGAAAAACTGTTTTTT. Amino acids: CASSVSATNEKLFF. This chain joins TRBV27 and TRBJ1-4; D not certain. This CDR3 has 14 residues. The V gene lost 8 bases and the J gene lost 0 bases, with 10 bases spanning the gap. Germline V gene data show CDR1 as MNHEY and CDR2 as SMNVEV (reference sequence).